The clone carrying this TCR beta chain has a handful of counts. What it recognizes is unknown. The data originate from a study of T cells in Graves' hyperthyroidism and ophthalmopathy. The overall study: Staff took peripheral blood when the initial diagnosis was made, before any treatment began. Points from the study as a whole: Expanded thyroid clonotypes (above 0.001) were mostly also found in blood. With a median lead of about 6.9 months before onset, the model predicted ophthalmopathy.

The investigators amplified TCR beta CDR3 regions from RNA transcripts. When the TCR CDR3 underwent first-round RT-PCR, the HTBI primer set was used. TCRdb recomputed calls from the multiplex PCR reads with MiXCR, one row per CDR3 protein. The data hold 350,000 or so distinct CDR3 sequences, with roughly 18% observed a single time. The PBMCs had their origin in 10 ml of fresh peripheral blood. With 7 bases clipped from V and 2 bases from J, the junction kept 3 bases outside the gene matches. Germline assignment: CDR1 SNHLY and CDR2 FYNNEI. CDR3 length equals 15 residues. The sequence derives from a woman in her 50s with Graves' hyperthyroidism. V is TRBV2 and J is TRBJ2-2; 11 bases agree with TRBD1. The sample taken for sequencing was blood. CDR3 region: CASTGQGANTGELFF. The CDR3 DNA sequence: TGTGCCAGCACCGGACAGGGGGCTAACACCGGGGAGCTGTTTTTT.